A single sample is the source of the 20 T cell receptor beta chains below, sequenced in a study of post-analysis software for immune sequencing data. General study findings and limits: Patients had higher frequencies than controls of five or six TRBV segments, including TRBV5-6, TRBV5-1 and TRBV20-1.

Unique molecular identifiers were present in the TCR beta cDNA libraries. MiXCR, run by TCRdb on the PCR reads, gives a single entry per CDR3 protein. The sample shows approximately 660,000 distinct CDR3 sequences, 55% to 60% of them seen only once. Their recognized antigens are unknown. The material sequenced was blood. The receptors derive from a girl aged 2 to 10 with multiple sclerosis.

This clonotype has a single count. The J gene is TRBJ2-4, the V gene TRBV13, with no clear D. With the DNA end fitting TRBJ2-7 better, the J assignment may be wrong. The germline gives CDR1 PRHDT, CDR2 FYEKMQ (reference sequence). The length of the CDR3 is 13 residues. CDR3 residues: CASSFLLSYEQYF. For the CDR3, the DNA is TGTGCCAGCAGCTTCCTGCTTTCCTACGAGCAGTACTTC.

This chain links TRBV14 with TRBJ2-7, with 7 positions matching TRBD1. This CDR3 spans 13 amino acids. Germline lookup yields CDR1 SGHDN and CDR2 FVKESK. V lost 1 base to trimming and J lost 5 bases; unmatched junction nucleotides: 2. The CDR3 spells CASSQVTGDEQYF. The CDR3 nucleotides read TGTGCCAGCAGCCAAGTAACAGGGGACGAGCAGTACTTC.

The table lists this clonotype with a few counts. V and J are TRBV7-2 and TRBJ2-5, with D perhaps matching TRBD2 (5 bases). The CDR3 is 14 residues long. The V end lost 2 bases, the J end lost 1 base, and 8 bases lay between the germline ends. Germline V gene lookup returns CDR1 SGHTA and CDR2 FQGNSA. The chain's CDR3 is CASSLRRAQETQYF. For the CDR3, the DNA is TGTGCCAGCAGCTTAAGGCGGGCCCAAGAGACCCAGTACTTC.

V usage is TRBV27 and J usage is TRBJ1-5, with a tentative D call TRBD1 (5 bases). Per the germline V gene, CDR1 is MNHEY and CDR2 is SMNVEV (reference sequence). The CDR3 contains 16 residues. V was shortened by 5 bases and J by 6 bases, with 20 bases between the two germline ends. The CDR3 protein is CASSPSSGVVSQPQHF. In DNA, the CDR3 is TGTGCCAGCAGTCCCTCCTCGGGGGTAGTCTCTCAGCCCCAGCATTTT.

This clonotype has more than one count but fewer than ten. The V and J genes are TRBV20-1 and TRBJ1-4; no definite D call. The CDR3 covers 15 residues. CDR1 and CDR2 from the germline V gene are DFQATT and SNEGSKA (reference sequence). Trimming pared 1 base from V and 0 bases from J, leaving 9 bases between. The CDR3 reads CSARGVPSTNEKLFF. The CDR3 DNA follows: TGCAGTGCTAGAGGGGTTCCCTCAACTAATGAAAAACTGTTTTTT.

CDR3 coding DNA: TGTGCCAGCAGCCAAGCCCAGGGTAGCGGGAACAATGAGCAGTTCTTC. It is translated as CASSQAQGSGNNEQFF. This chain joins TRBV4-2 and TRBJ2-1; 8 positions agree with TRBD2. The germline gives CDR1 LGHNA, CDR2 YNFKEQ. CDR3 length: 16 amino acids. The J segment lost 5 bases and the V segment lost 1 base, leaving 7 bases of the junction unmatched.

V and J are TRBV4-2 and TRBJ1-1; 8 nucleotides match TRBD1. This CDR3 spans 15 amino acids. V lost 0 bases, J lost 3 bases, and 3 bases stayed unmatched. Germline V lookup: CDR1 LGHNA, CDR2 YNFKEQ. Written as DNA, the CDR3 is TGTGCCAGCAGCCAAGATCAGGGGGCCGACACTGAAGCTTTCTTT. It yields the protein CASSQDQGADTEAFF.

Here the CDR3 DNA reads TGTGCCAGCAGCTTAGCGTTCACCAACACTGAAGCTTTCTTT. As protein: CASSLAFTNTEAFF. The rearrangement joins TRBV7-2 to TRBJ1-1; D ambiguous. The germline gives CDR1 SGHTA, CDR2 FQGNSA. The CDR3 runs 14 residues. Between the trimmed V and J ends, which lost 0 bases and 2 bases, there was a span of 7 bases.

The genes are TRBV7-9 and TRBJ2-3, with D uncertain. The V end was cut by 3 bases, the J end by 2 bases, with 9 bases between. CDR1 and CDR2 from the germline V gene are SEHNR and FQNEAQ (reference sequence). The CDR3 spans 14 residues. The CDR3, as DNA: TGTGCCAGCAGCTTCGAACAGTTCACAGATACGCAGTATTTT. Amino acids: CASSFEQFTDTQYF.

This clonotype was counted a single time. The chain recombines TRBV6-2 or TRBV6-3 with TRBJ2-3, with 8 bases that match TRBD1. The CDR3 is 15 residues long. The germline CDR1 and CDR2 sequences are MNHEY and SVGEGT. With V trimmed by 6 bases and J by 3 bases, 8 bases remained unmatched. CDR3 sequence: CASREAGTGTDTQYF. The CDR3 coding sequence is TGTGCCAGCAGAGAGGCCGGGACAGGTACAGATACGCAGTATTTT.

The rearrangement links TRBV7-2 to TRBJ2-4, with D uncertain. The J call may be incorrect, as the DNA end agrees better with TRBJ2-5. Looked up from germline, CDR1 is SGHTA and CDR2 is FQGNSA. The CDR3 loop spans 13 amino acids. The CDR3 DNA reads as TGTGCCAGCAGCTTATACAATCAAGAGACCCAGTACTTC. The encoded protein is CASSLYNQETQYF.

The chain has TRBV13 and TRBJ1-4; TRBD1 aligns across 7 bases. The CDR3 runs to 15 residues. The ends lost 5 bases at V and 2 bases at J; junction bases unmatched: 5. The germline gives CDR1 PRHDT, CDR2 FYEKMQ (reference sequence). The chain's CDR3 is CASSRKTGTNEKLFF. DNA for the CDR3: TGTGCCAGCAGCCGAAAGACAGGGACTAATGAAAAACTGTTTTTT.

This rearrangement joins TRBV6-5 to TRBJ2-1; 10 positions match TRBD2. The CDR3 has 19 residues. Per the germline V gene, CDR1 is MNHEY and CDR2 is SVGAGI. The junction had 10 bases not matched to a gene; V was cut back by 2 bases and J by 0 bases. CDR3 in amino acids: CASSYDGLAGASSYNEQFF. The CDR3 nucleotides are TGTGCCAGCAGTTACGACGGGCTAGCGGGGGCGAGCTCCTACAATGAGCAGTTCTTC.

This clonotype was counted between two and nine times. The chain couples TRBV29-1 to TRBJ1-1; D uncertain. CDR3 length: 11 residues. V lost 0 bases and J lost 10, with 9 bases in between. Germline V gene lookup returns CDR1 SQVTM and CDR2 ANQGSEA. The CDR3 reads CSVEEHLTAFF. The DNA of the CDR3 is TGCAGCGTTGAAGAGCATTTAACAGCTTTCTTT.

This clonotype appeared a few times. The genes are TRBV10-1 and TRBJ2-1; D unclear. The CDR3 consists of 15 residues. The V end lost 2 bases, the J end lost 7 bases, and 15 bases lay between the germline ends. Per the germline V gene, CDR1 is WNHNN and CDR2 is SYGVQD (reference sequence). CDR3 bases: TGCGCCAGCAGTGAGCTTGGCCCCGGTAGGAATGAGCAGTTCTTC. Its translation: CASSELGPGRNEQFF.

V usage is TRBV6-2 or TRBV6-3 and J usage is TRBJ2-4; TRBD2 matches at 15 bases. The DNA matches TRBJ2-7 better at its end, which makes the J call doubtful. Germline V gene sequence: CDR1 MNHEY, CDR2 SVGEGT. This CDR3 is built from 16 residues. The CDR3 region is CASSYGGTSGRFEQYF. Written as DNA, the CDR3 is TGTGCCAGCAGTTACGGGGGGACTAGCGGGAGGTTCGAGCAGTACTTC.

This clonotype was observed a few times. As DNA, the CDR3 is TGTGCCAGCAGTTACCCCCCAGGGGCTGACTATGGCTACACCTTC. This translates into CASSYPPGADYGYTF. This rearrangement joins TRBV6-6 to TRBJ1-2; weak D call: TRBD1 (6 bases). V shed 2 bases and J shed 3 bases, with 13 bases lying between them. CDR1 MNHNY and CDR2 SVGAGI come from the germline V gene (reference sequence). This CDR3 is 15 amino acids long.

J is TRBJ2-7 and V is TRBV29-1, with 7 bases fitting TRBD2. This CDR3 is built from 14 residues. Germline CDR1 is SQVTM and CDR2 is ANQGSEA. V was clipped by 4 bases and J by 1 base; unmatched bases: 7. The CDR3 spells CSVVVSGNSYEQYF. The CDR3 DNA is TGCAGCGTTGTTGTCAGCGGGAATTCCTACGAGCAGTACTTC.

The chain links TRBV29-1 to TRBJ1-2; a weak D match, TRBD1 (6 bases). Deletions cut 6 bases from V and 3 bases from J, with 8 bases between. The CDR3 is 11 residues long. The germline gives CDR1 SQVTM, CDR2 ANQGSEA. CDR3 loop: CSVRQDYGYTF. DNA of the CDR3: TGCAGCGTCCGACAGGACTATGGCTACACCTTC.

V gene TRBV20-1 combines with J gene TRBJ2-7; 8 positions match TRBD2. CDR3 size: 14 residues. J lost 4 bases, V lost 3 bases, and 8 bases had no gene match. Germline V gives CDR1 DFQATT, CDR2 SNEGSKA (reference sequence). The CDR3 nucleotides are TGCAGTGCTAGTGGGCGGGAGGATGCTTACGAGCAGTACTTC. It codes for CSASGREDAYEQYF.